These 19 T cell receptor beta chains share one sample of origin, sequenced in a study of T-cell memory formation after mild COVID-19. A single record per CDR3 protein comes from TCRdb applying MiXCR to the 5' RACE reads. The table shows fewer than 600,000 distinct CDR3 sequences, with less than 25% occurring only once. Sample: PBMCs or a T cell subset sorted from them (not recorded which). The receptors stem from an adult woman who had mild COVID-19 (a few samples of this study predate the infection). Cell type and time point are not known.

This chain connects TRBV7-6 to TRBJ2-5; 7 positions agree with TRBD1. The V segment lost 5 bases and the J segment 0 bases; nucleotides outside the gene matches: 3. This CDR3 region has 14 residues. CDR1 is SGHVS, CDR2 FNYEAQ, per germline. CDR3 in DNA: TGTGCCAGCAGCCCGACAGGGCACCAAGAGACCCAGTACTTC. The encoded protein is CASSPTGHQETQYF. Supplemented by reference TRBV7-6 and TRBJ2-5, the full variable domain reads GAGVSQSPRYKVTKRGQDVALRCDPISGHVSLYWYRQALGQGPEFLTYFNYEAQQDKSGLPNDRFSAERPEGSISTLTIQRTEQRDSAMYRCASSPTGHQETQYFGPGTRLLVL.

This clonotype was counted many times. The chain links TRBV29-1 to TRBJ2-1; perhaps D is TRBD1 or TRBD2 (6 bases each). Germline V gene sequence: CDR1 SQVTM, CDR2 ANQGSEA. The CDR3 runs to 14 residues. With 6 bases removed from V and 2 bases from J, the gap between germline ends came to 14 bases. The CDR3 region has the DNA TGCAGCGTCCTAGGGGGGTGGGCCTACAATGAGCAGTTCTTC. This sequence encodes CSVLGGWAYNEQFF.

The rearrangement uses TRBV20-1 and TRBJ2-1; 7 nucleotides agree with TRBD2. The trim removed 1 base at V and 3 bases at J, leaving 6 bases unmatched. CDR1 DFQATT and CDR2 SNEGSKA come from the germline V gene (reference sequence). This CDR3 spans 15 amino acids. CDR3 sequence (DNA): TGCAGTGCTAGAGGCCAGCGGGAAGGCTACAATGAGCAGTTCTTC. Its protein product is CSARGQREGYNEQFF.

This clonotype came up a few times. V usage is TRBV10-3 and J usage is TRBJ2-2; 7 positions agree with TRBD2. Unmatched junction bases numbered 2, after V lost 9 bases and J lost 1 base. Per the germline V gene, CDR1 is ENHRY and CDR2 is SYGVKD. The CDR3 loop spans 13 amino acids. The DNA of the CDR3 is TGTGCCATGGAGCGGGAGAACACCGGGGAGCTGTTTTTT. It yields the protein CAMERENTGELFF.

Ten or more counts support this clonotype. For the CDR3, the DNA is TGTGCCAGCAGTCACGGACAGGGTCCTTTGAGAGGCTACACCTTC. This encodes CASSHGQGPLRGYTF. J is TRBJ1-2 and V is TRBV6-2 or TRBV6-3; TRBD1 agrees at 8 bases. The germline CDR1 and CDR2 sequences are MNHEY and SVGEGT. The CDR3 loop spans 15 amino acids. V shed 5 bases, J shed 8 bases, and the junction held 13 bases outside the gene matches.

CDR3 residues: CASSQEDRSSEAFF. CDR3 DNA sequence: TGCGCCAGCAGCCAAGAAGACAGGAGTTCTGAAGCTTTCTTT. The V call is TRBV4-1, the J call TRBJ1-1; weak D call: TRBD1 (6 bases). V was shortened by 0 bases and J by 6 bases, with 11 bases between the two germline ends. The length of the CDR3 is 14 residues. Germline lookup yields CDR1 MGHRA and CDR2 YSYEKL.

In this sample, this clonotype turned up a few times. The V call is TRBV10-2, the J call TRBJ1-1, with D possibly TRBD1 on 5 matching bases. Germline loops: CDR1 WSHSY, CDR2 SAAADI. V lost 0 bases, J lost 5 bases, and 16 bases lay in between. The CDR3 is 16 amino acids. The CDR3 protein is CASSESTPSWGTEAFF. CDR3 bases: TGCGCCAGCAGTGAGTCGACTCCTTCCTGGGGGACTGAAGCTTTCTTT.

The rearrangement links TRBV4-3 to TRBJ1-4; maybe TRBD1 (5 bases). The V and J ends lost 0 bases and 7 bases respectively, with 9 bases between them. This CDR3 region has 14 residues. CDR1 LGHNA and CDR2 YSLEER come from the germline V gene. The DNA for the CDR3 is TGCGCCAGCAGCCAAGAGGGGGTCGGTGAAAAACTGTTTTTT. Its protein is CASSQEGVGEKLFF.

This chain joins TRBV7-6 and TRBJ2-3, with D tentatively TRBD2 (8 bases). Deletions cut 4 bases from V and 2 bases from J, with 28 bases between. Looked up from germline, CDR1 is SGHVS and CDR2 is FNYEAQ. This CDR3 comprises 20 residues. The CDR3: CASSSGGTAYWGPSTDTQYF. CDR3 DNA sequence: TGTGCCAGCAGCTCGGGGGGGACAGCTTACTGGGGGCCTTCCACAGATACGCAGTATTTT.

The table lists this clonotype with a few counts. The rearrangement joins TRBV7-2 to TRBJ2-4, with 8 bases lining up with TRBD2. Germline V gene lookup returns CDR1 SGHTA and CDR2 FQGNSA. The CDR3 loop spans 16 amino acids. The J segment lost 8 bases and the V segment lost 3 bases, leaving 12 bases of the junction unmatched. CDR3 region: CASSFYGRDRRDIQYF. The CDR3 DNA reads TGTGCCAGCAGCTTTTACGGGAGGGATCGTAGGGACATTCAGTACTTC.

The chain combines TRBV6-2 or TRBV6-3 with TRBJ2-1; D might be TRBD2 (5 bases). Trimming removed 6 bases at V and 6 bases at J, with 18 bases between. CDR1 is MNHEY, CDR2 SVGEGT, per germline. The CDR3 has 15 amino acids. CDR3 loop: CASSSPRLASNEQFF. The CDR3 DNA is TGTGCCAGCAGCTCCCCGAGGTTAGCGTCCAATGAGCAGTTCTTC.

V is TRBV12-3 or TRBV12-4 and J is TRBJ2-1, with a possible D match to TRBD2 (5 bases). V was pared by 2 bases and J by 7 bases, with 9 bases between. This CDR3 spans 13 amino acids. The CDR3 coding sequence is TGTGCCAGCAGTTTACCCCCGGGAAATGAGCAGTTCTTC. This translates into CASSLPPGNEQFF.

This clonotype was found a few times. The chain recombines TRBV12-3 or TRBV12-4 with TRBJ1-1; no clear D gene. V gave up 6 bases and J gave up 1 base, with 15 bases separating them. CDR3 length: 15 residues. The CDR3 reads CASSRLSEGNTEAFF. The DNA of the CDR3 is TGTGCCAGCAGCCGCCTAAGCGAGGGGAACACTGAAGCTTTCTTT.

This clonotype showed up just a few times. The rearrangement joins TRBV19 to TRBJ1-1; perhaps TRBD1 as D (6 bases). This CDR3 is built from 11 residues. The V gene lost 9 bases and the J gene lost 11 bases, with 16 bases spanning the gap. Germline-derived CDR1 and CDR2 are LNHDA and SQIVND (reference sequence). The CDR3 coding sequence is TGTGCCAGCTTCAGGGGCAGGGCCGCTTTCTTT. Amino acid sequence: CASFRGRAAFF.

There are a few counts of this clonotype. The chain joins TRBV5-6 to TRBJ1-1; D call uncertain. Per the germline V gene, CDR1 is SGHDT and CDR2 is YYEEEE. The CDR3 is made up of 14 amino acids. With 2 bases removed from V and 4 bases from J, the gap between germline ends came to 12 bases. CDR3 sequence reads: CASSFSRLITEAFF. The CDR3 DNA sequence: TGTGCCAGCAGCTTCTCTCGATTGATCACTGAAGCTTTCTTT. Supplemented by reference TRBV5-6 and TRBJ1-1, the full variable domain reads DAGVTQSPTHLIKTRGQQVTLRCSPKSGHDTVSWYQQALGQGPQFIFQYYEEEERQRGNFPDRFSGHQFPNYSSELNVNALLLGDSALYLCASSFSRLITEAFFGQGTRLTVV.

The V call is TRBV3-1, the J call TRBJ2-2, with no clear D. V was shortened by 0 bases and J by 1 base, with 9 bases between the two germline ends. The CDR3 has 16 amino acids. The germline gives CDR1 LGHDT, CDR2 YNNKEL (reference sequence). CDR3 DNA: TGTGCCAGCAGCCAAGAGTTAAGGCGGAACACCGGGGAGCTGTTTTTT. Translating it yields CASSQELRRNTGELFF.

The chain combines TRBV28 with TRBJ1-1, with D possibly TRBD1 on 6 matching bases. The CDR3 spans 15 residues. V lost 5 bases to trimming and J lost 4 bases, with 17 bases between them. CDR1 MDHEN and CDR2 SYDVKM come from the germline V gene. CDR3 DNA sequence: TGTGCCAGCAGTCGAAGGGACACGGGAGCCACTGAAGCTTTCTTT. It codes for CASSRRDTGATEAFF. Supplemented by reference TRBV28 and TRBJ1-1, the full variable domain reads DVKVTQSSRYLVKRTGEKVFLECVQDMDHENMFWYRQDPGLGLRLIYFSYDVKMKEKGDIPEGYSVSREKKERFSLILESASTNQTSMYLCASSRRDTGATEAFFGQGTRLTVV.

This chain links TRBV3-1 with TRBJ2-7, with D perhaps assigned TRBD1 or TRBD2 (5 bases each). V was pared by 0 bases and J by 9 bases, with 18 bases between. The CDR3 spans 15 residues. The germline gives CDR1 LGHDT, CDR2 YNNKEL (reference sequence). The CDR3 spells CASSQDGTPTLGQYF. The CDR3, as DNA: TGTGCCAGCAGCCAAGATGGGACCCCGACCTTGGGGCAGTACTTC.

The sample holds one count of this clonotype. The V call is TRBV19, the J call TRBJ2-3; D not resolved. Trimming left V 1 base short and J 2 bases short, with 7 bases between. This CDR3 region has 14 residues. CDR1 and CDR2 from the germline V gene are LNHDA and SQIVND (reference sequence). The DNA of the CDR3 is TGTGCCAGTAGTATAGGAGTGTTCACAGATACGCAGTATTTT. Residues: CASSIGVFTDTQYF. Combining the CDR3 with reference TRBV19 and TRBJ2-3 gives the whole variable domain DGGITQSPKYLFRKEGQNVTLSCEQNLNHDAMYWYRQDPGQGLRLIYYSQIVNDFQKGDIAEGYSVSREKKESFPLTVTSAQKNPTAFYLCASSIGVFTDTQYFGPGTRLTVL.